This T cell receptor beta chain was captured by sequencing in a study of CD8+ T cells in alopecia areata. Broader study findings: Among the top 100, expanded CD8+ clones, as well as scalp clonality, were significantly decreased by tofacitinib. Many expanded lesional clones persisted in scalp and blood during tofacitinib.

The germline gives CDR1 SQVTM, CDR2 ANQGSEA. The ends lost 3 bases at V and 0 bases at J; junction bases unmatched: 6. The CDR3 contains 15 residues. In each case, RNA was isolated and then reverse transcribed into cDNA as the sequencing template. Method: immunoSEQ multiplex PCR; TCRdb's copy keeps in-frame clones and lacks some. Seen here are about 140,000 clones, roughly 54% observed once, and the top ten hold 15% to 20%. Treatment: oral pan-JAK inhibitor, 5-10 mg twice daily. As concerns this clone: What it binds is not known.

The sequence was collected from a human donor with alopecia areata. This chain uses TRBV29-1 with TRBJ1-2; 8 bases are shared with TRBD1. The sequencing used CD8+ T cells sorted from blood, collected at week 4, from a patient treated with tofacitinib. CDR3 coding DNA: TGCAGCGTTGAGGAGTGGACAGGGCCTAACTATGGCTACACCTTC. Residues: CSVEEWTGPNYGYTF.